This T cell receptor (beta chain) was captured by sequencing in a study of cytomegalovirus exposure and HLA in healthy donors. This CDR3 has 13 residues. Whole-study results and caveats: Earlier analysis yielded a pattern in which most TCR beta V segments were productive about 90% or about 30% of the time. TCR beta sequences reportedly predicted most subjects' HLA-A and HLA-B alleles accurately. Across HLA loci, a later analysis found differing TCR association rates, with DRB1 most and HLA-C fewest.

In the case of this clone: Antigen unknown.

This PCR relied on a set of 60 Vbeta primers and 13 Jbeta primers. Assay: immunoSEQ multiplex PCR; the TCRdb copy retains only in-frame clones and omits some. The sample shows around 170,000 clones, around 84% of them seen only once. Material for sequencing was PBMCs. V gene TRBV7-5 combines with J gene TRBJ2-3; the table's D call TRBD2 went unverified against the DNA. TRBV7-5 represents a pseudogene. This receptor was identified in a woman aged 45-65 years in good health and CMV-seropositive. The chain's CDR3 is CARSPSYTDTQYF. The DNA for the CDR3 is TGTGCCAGAAGTCCAAGCTACACAGATACGCAGTATTTT.